This T cell receptor (beta chain) stems from a study of T cells in Graves' hyperthyroidism and ophthalmopathy (dated by TCRdb to between 2018 and 2021). Study-level background: Peripheral blood samples were taken at initial diagnosis, before any treatment was given. To identify distinguishing TCR V-J signatures, a discovery cohort of 95 to 100 patients was used, comprising 43 with Graves' ophthalmopathy and 55 to 65 with stable Graves' hyperthyroidism. An independent validation cohort of under 20 hyperthyroidism patients and about 16 patients who later progressed to ophthalmopathy tested prospective prediction of ophthalmopathy. The roughly 94 discovery patients were randomly split 7:3 into training and test sets. In addition, the study compared T-cell repertoires in thyroid tissue and in blood from about 6 Graves' hyperthyroidism patients. Following sampling, methimazole starting at 30 mg daily was given to hyperthyroidism patients, and high-dose intravenous methylprednisolone was given to ophthalmopathy patients. The paper reports TCR Vbeta CDR3 sequencing of some 140 peripheral blood samples: around 41 ophthalmopathy, approximately 74 hyperthyroidism and approximately 17 progressor patients.

In this sample, this clonotype turned up many times. The antigen this receptor binds is unknown. Its ends do not fully match the called genes, so a read error is possible. Stable Graves' hyperthyroidism was defined as the absence of progression to ophthalmopathy over 18 months of follow-up. The hyperthyroidism patients were between 18 and 65 years old and newly diagnosed, with a disease duration of less than 2 months. Exclusion was applied to patients with uncontrolled infections, other autoimmune diseases, pregnancy or lactation. Diagnoses were based on clinical symptoms, serum thyroxine and TRAb, thyroid ultrasound and orbital computed tomography. PBMCs were separated from under 11 ml of fresh peripheral blood using Ficoll-Paque density gradient centrifugation. Trizol reagent was used to extract total RNA, and RNA quality was then checked on an Agilent 2100 Bioanalyzer. What the work shows at the level of the full study, not this receptor alone: No statistical method was used to set the sample size in advance, and investigators knew the group allocation. Most expanded thyroid clonotypes (frequency above 0.001) were also found in blood, which suggests that blood repertoires may mirror thyroid immune responses. In validation, progression to ophthalmopathy was predicted by the model with around 70% sensitivity and approximately 78% specificity, a median of approximately 7.1 months before onset. A model built on a 13 V-J signature distinguished ophthalmopathy from stable hyperthyroidism, reaching about 88% sensitivity and under 84% specificity in cross-validation and 80%/75% in testing.

From a lookup of the germline V gene, CDR1 and CDR2 are KGHSH and LQKENI. The CDR3 numbers 14 residues from cysteine through phenylalanine. Only CDR3 DNA is held: 42 bases, read in frame from base 1. Amplification of TCR beta CDR3 regions was carried out from RNA transcripts. The TCR CDR3 was subjected to a first round of RT-PCR using the HTBI primer set and the Qiagen OneStep RT-PCR kit. Libraries were constructed in a second round of multiplex PCR, after which size selection and purification were carried out. Libraries were sequenced paired-end with 100 bp reads on an Illumina HiSeq2000. Regarding the original processing steps: Raw data were processed with SOAPnuke, discarding reads with adapters, uncalled bases, mean Phred below 15, or no exact constant-primer or identifier match. COPE v1.2.5 was used to merge the high-quality paired reads, and each unique nucleotide sequence was defined as a clonotype. Clonotypes were aligned to IMGT TRBV, TRBD and TRBJ reference segments using MiTCR v1.1. The analysis included only V-J combinations with a frequency above 0.0001, which together covered roughly 99% of the repertoires. The TCS score was defined as F50 (clonal expansion) divided by E x V (chaos), with BLOSUM62-based TCRdist calculated between CDR3 peptides within each V-J. Welch's t-statistics and random forest reduced roughly 500 V-J features to under 15, which were used in a naive Bayes classifier (R e1071). TCRdb reworked the public reads: Q25 trimming with fastp, MiXCR clone assembly, productive beta chains retained. CDR3 protein duplicates are merged, each entry listing the most common genes and DNA. In this record, the V and J calls reflect TCRdb's handling and not the investigators' own analysis. This sample comprises about 420,000 distinct CDR3 sequences, about a sixth of them detected only once. In total, the top ten clones hold 13% to 15% of the sample.

The chain links TRBV18 with TRBJ1-1, with TRBD1 tentatively as D gene (5 bases match). The TCR originated in a woman aged 18 to 35 with Graves' hyperthyroidism. Sequences were obtained from blood. The CDR3 in this case is CASSPQGANTGAFF. The nucleotides read TGTGCCAGCTCTCCCCAGGGCGCGAACACTGGAGCTTTCTTT.